Reported below is one TCR beta chain. These data belong to a study of CD4 T cells in relation to SARS-CoV-2 and coronaviruses. Uncultured naive and memory CD4+ T cells supplied DNA for deep TCR-beta sequencing. Some clones are missing from TCRdb's copy, which holds only in-frame ones; the method was immunoSEQ multiplex PCR. The sample has 60,000 to 65,000 clones; around 93% are singletons. Before the COVID-19 pandemic, during about 2011-2019, CD4+ T cells were taken from unexposed donors. Naive and memory CD4+ T cells came from enriched cryopreserved PBMCs. The CDR3 extends over 17 amino acids. The germline gives CDR1 MNHEY, CDR2 SMNVEV (reference sequence). V lost 5 bases and J lost 1, with 21 bases in between.

The gene calls are TRBV27 and TRBJ2-7, with D unresolved. Sequenced input: naive CD4+ T cells from PBMCs. Subset in this sample: naive CD4+ T cells isolated by negative enrichment. This TCR was recovered from a human donor in good health. CDR3 nucleotide sequence: TGTGCCAGCAGTGGCGTGGCGGCCGACCTCCAATCCTACGAGCAGTACTTC. It codes for CASSGVAADLQSYEQYF.